This T cell receptor (beta chain) was obtained from a study of blood T cell repertoires in COVID-19. Study as a whole: Researchers got acute and convalescent COVID-19 samples from the United States, Italy and Spain.

Here immunoSEQ multiplex PCR was the method, and the copy in TCRdb shows in-frame clones only, minus some. The sample has around 360,000 clones; about 90% are singletons. The sample taken for sequencing was PBMCs or T cells enriched from blood (not recorded which). The clonotype was recovered from a woman in her twenties or thirties who had recovered from COVID-19.

The CDR3 DNA is TGTGCCAGCAGCCAAGGTAGTGGCCAGCGGGAGCGGAATGAGCAGTTCTTC. This codes for CASSQGSGQRERNEQFF. The chain recombines TRBV4-2 with TRBJ2-1; TRBD2 aligns across 8 bases. V shed 1 base, J shed 7 bases, and the junction held 12 bases outside the gene matches. This CDR3 is 17 amino acids long. Germline CDR1 and CDR2: LGHNA and YNFKEQ.